This T cell receptor beta chain derives from a study of blood T cell repertoires in COVID-19. Study background: T cells, B-cell-depleted T cells, or PBMCs supplied cDNA or gDNA.

This CDR3 contains 12 residues. The V gene's germline CDR1 is SGHVT and CDR2 SQSDAQ. Between the trimmed V and J ends, which lost 8 bases and 3 bases, there was a span of 11 bases. This clone was seen a handful of times. Authors' analysis steps: Cell counts per sample came from amplifying reference gene primers. Method: immunoSEQ multiplex PCR; TCRdb's copy keeps in-frame clones and lacks some. D and trimming come from the DNA, and the V and J calls and clone size come from that table. The data show more than 70,000 clones, about 82% seen once. The chain is built from TRBV7-4 and TRBJ2-7; D ambiguous. This sequence was found in a woman of 80 years or more in a cohort sampled during active or convalescent COVID-19. The sequencing input was peripheral blood. The CDR3 nucleotides read TGTGCCAGCGTGTGGCTGATCTACGAGCAGTACTTC. Protein product: CASVWLIYEQYF.